The rows below give T cell receptor beta chains drawn from one sample of a study of tumor and adjacent non-tumor tissue in lung cancer. One entry per CDR3 protein, called by TCRdb with MiXCR from the multiplex PCR reads. The sample includes some 74,000 distinct CDR3 sequences, just under 75% of them seen just once. Sequenced input: lung tumor tissue. All receptors come from a woman between 35 and 50 years old with non-small cell lung cancer. Both conserved end residues are part of each CDR3. Each record gives: J gene, V gene, CDR3 protein.

TRBJ2-2 TRBV10-2 CASNREGRNGEQFF
TRBJ1-5 TRBV10-3 CTISELGSMSQHF
TRBJ2-2 TRBV29-1 CRGGGKSGELFF
TRBJ2-7 TRBV12-3/TRBV12-4 CASSFWPREQYF
TRBJ2-5 TRBV28 CASSPSGRRETQYF
TRBJ2-3 TRBV12-3/TRBV12-4 CASSQRQLVRGTDMQYF
TRBJ1-2 TRBV29-1 CSVVIQGHRNYGYTF
TRBJ2-1 TRBV12-3/TRBV12-4 CARSARGVEQFF
TRBJ2-7 TRBV20-1 CSAGRDGVSYEHYF
TRBJ1-5 TRBV13 CASNRGGGYDQPQHF
TRBJ2-5 TRBV7-8 CVSSLEIASYQEIQYF
TRBJ2-7 TRBV11-2 CASSTRTRERYGQYF
TRBJ2-3 TRBV12-5 CASGPGLAGEADTQYF
TRBJ2-7 TRBV6-5 CVSSTNRNRIPYEQNF
TRBJ2-1 TRBV6-6 CASSRKLADERFF
TRBJ1-1 TRBV30 CAWILHGAAEAFF
TRBJ2-5 TRBV4-1 CASTQERGWETQYF
TRBJ1-3 TRBV11-2 CATRASSGTTGNTIYF
TRBJ2-7 TRBV14 CAISQETSVSKYEQYF
TRBJ2-5 TRBV11-2 CVSSLVGQRAQETQYF
TRBJ2-7 TRBV28 CASSHRDSPYEQYF
TRBJ2-5 TRBV11-2 CTSSAGPEETQYF
TRBJ2-7 TRBV20-1 CSARGDSYEQYF
TRBJ1-2 TRBV7-8 CVSSSQTGQNYDYTF
TRBJ2-7 TRBV5-6 CASSLWQSPRYF
TRBJ2-7 TRBV19 CASSIGGYRSYEQYF
TRBJ2-3 TRBV5-4 CASNLKVSQTSGTDMQYF
TRBJ2-3 TRBV29-1 CSVEGGPTESTDTQYF
TRBJ2-7 TRBV11-3 CASSLIQIGPYEQYF
TRBJ2-3 TRBV6-6 CASSYRWGTADSTDTQYF
TRBJ2-7 TRBV20-1 CSAFRQGYEQYF
TRBJ2-5 TRBV29-1 CSVVGWGQETQHF